This TCR beta chain appears in the sequencing data of a study of T-cell memory formation after mild COVID-19. Study-level points and caveats: Contracting CD8+ clones were enriched in EMRA, CD4+ mainly in CM and EM.

From germline, CDR1 is SNHLY and CDR2 FYNNEI. Trimming took off 6 bases at V and 2 bases at J, with 14 bases between the two ends. The length of the CDR3 is 14 residues. With respect to this clonotype: As yet, its antigen is unknown.

5'RACE, which relied on constant-segment primers, yielded TCR alpha and TCR beta cDNA libraries carrying sample barcodes and UMIs. TCRdb processed the 5' RACE reads anew with MiXCR; each CDR3 protein has one entry. The sample contains 470,000 or so distinct CDR3 sequences, about 20% of which appear only once. The sequence was collected from an adult woman who had mild COVID-19 (a few samples of this study predate the infection). Cell type and time point are not known. The chain combines TRBV2 with TRBJ2-7; TRBD2 is a possible D gene (6 bases). Sequenced input: PBMCs or a T cell subset sorted from them (not recorded which). CDR3 nucleotide sequence: TGTGCCAGCAGATCCGCCGGGACTGCCTACGAGCAGTACTTC. It encodes CASRSAGTAYEQYF.